One sample yielded the 5 T cell receptor beta chains listed below, sequenced in a study of early T cells in non-severe SARS-CoV-2 infection. Using its own MiXCR run on the 5' RACE reads, TCRdb lists one record per CDR3 protein. The sample consists of tens of thousands of distinct CDR3 sequences, roughly an eighth of them appearing once. Material: whole blood. All receptors come from an adult who was a healthcare worker with PCR-confirmed SARS-CoV-2 infection or an uninfected control (not recorded which).

This clonotype was seen more than once but under ten times. The chain employs TRBV10-3 and TRBJ1-2; no clear D. The V gene lost 11 bases and the J gene lost 2 bases, with 12 bases spanning the gap. Germline V gene sequence: CDR1 ENHRY, CDR2 SYGVKD. The CDR3 is 12 amino acids. CDR3 in DNA: TGTGCCTCTCGGGCGGAGAACTATGGCTACACCTTC. Translated, it gives CASRAENYGYTF.

This clonotype came up many times. V usage is TRBV20-1 and J usage is TRBJ2-7; D possibly corresponds to TRBD2 (6 bases). The ends were cut back, 0 bases at V and 6 bases at J, with 18 bases in the middle. Germline loops: CDR1 DFQATT, CDR2 SNEGSKA (reference sequence). This CDR3 has 15 amino acids. The CDR3 loop is CSARDLGGGMAEQYF. The CDR3 DNA reads as TGCAGTGCTAGAGATTTAGGAGGCGGGATGGCCGAGCAGTACTTC.

This clonotype was seen at least ten times. This sequence joins TRBV28 and TRBJ2-5; TRBD2 matches at 11 bases. This CDR3 has 14 residues. In germline, CDR1 is MDHEN, CDR2 SYDVKM. The junction had 8 bases not matched to a gene; V was cut back by 8 bases and J by 6 bases. This CDR3 reads CASPRGLAVQTQYF. For the CDR3, the DNA is TGTGCCAGCCCGAGGGGACTAGCGGTGCAGACCCAGTACTTC.

The rearrangement uses TRBV29-1 and TRBJ1-2; TRBD1 is a possible D gene (5 bases). The CDR3 length is 12 residues. The V gene's germline CDR1 is SQVTM and CDR2 ANQGSEA. V dropped 5 bases and J dropped 7 bases, with 14 bases sitting between them. The CDR3 sequence: CSVSPGGSGYTF. CDR3 bases: TGCAGCGTTTCTCCCGGGGGGTCTGGCTACACCTTC. The whole variable domain, remainder taken from reference TRBV29-1 and TRBJ1-2, is SAVISQKPSRDICQRGTSLTIQCQVDSQVTMMFWYRQQPGQSLTLIATANQGSEATYESGFVIDKFPISRPNLTFSTLTVSNMSPEDSSIYLCSVSPGGSGYTFGSGTRLTVV.

The chain combines TRBV20-1 with TRBJ1-5, with D possibly being TRBD1 (5 bases). The CDR3 is 12 amino acids. Trimming removed 4 bases at V and 5 bases at J, with 9 bases between. CDR1 is DFQATT, CDR2 SNEGSKA, per germline (reference sequence). The CDR3 DNA follows: TGCAGTGCTATGGGGGGGGATCAGCCCCAGCATTTT. Protein product: CSAMGGDQPQHF.